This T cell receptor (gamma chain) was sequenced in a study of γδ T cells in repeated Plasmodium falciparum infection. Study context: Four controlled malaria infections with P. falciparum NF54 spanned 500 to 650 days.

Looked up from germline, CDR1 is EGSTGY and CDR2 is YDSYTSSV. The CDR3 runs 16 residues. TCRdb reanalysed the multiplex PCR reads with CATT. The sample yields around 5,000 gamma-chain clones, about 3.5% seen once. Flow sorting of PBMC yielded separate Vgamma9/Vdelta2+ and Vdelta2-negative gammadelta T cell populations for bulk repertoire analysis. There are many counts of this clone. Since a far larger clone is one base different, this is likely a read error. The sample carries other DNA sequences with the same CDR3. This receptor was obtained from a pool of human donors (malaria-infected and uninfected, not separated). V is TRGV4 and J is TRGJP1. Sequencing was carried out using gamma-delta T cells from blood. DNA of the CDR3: TGTGCCACCTGGGAGGGGGTATGGGGCACTGGCTGGTTCAAGATATTT. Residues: CATWEGVWGTGWFKIF.